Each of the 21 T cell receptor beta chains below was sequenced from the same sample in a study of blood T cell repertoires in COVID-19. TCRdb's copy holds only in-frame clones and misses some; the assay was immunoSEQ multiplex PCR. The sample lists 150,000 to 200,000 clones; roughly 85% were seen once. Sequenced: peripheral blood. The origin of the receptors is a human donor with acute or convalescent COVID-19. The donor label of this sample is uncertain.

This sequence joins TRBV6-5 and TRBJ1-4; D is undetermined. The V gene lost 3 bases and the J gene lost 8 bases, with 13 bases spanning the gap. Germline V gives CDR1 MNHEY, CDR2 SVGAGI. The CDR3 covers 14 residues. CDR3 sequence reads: CASSYGGVLEKLFF. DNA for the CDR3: TGTGCCAGCAGTTATGGCGGAGTTTTGGAAAAACTGTTTTTT.

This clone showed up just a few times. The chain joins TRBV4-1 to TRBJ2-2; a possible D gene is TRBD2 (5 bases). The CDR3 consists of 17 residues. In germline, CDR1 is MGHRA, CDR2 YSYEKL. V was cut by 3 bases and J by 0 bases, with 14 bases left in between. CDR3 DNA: TGCGCCAGCAGCCAGTCTGTAGCGATTTCGAACACCGGGGAGCTGTTTTTT. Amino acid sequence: CASSQSVAISNTGELFF.

The CDR3 here is CASSKTGSGGNEQFF. CDR3 DNA sequence: TGTGCCAGCAGTAAGACAGGAAGCGGTGGGAATGAGCAGTTCTTC. The chain employs TRBV6-4 and TRBJ2-1; the D gene is possibly TRBD1 (6 bases). CDR1 and CDR2 from the germline V gene are MRHNA and SNTAGT. The CDR3 runs to 15 residues. V was shortened by 5 bases and J by 7 bases, with 18 bases between the two germline ends.

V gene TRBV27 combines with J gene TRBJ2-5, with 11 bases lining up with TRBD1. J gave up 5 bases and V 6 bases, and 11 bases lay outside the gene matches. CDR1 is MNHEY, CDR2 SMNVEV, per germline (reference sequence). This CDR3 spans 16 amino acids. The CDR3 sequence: CASRPRTGGVGETQYF. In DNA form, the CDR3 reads TGTGCCAGCAGGCCTAGGACAGGGGGCGTAGGGGAGACCCAGTACTTC.

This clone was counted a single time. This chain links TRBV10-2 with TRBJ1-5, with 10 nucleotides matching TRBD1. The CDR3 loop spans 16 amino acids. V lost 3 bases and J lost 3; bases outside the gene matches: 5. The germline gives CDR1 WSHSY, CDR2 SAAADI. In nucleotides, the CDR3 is TGCGCCAGCAGTGAAGGGGACAGGGGATCCAATCAGCCCCAGCATTTT. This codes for CASSEGDRGSNQPQHF.

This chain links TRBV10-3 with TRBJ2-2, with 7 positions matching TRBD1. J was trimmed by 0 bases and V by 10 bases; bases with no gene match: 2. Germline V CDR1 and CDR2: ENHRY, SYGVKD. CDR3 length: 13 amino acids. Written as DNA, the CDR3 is TGTGCCACCCAGGGGGCGAACACCGGGGAGCTGTTTTTT. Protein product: CATQGANTGELFF.

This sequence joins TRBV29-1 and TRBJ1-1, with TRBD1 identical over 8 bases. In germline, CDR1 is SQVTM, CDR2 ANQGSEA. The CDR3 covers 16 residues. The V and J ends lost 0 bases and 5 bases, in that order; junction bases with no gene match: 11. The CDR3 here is CSVEEDREWRLTEAFF. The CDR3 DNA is TGCAGCGTTGAAGAGGACAGGGAGTGGAGATTGACTGAAGCTTTCTTT.

Written as DNA, the CDR3 is TGTGCCAGCAGCTTCACACAGGGATACGAGCAGTACTTC. Translated: CASSFTQGYEQYF. V is TRBV7-9 and J is TRBJ2-7; TRBD1 is a possible D gene (6 bases). The CDR3 runs 13 residues. The germline CDR1 and CDR2 sequences are SEHNR and FQNEAQ (reference sequence). V lost 3 bases to trimming and J lost 4 bases, with 10 bases between them. The full variable domain, with the rest looked up from reference TRBV7-9 and TRBJ2-7, is DTGVSQNPRHKITKRGQNVTFRCDPISEHNRLYWYRQTLGQGPEFLTYFQNEAQLEKSRLLSDRFSAERPKGSFSTLEIQRTEQGDSAMYLCASSFTQGYEQYFGPGTRLTVT.

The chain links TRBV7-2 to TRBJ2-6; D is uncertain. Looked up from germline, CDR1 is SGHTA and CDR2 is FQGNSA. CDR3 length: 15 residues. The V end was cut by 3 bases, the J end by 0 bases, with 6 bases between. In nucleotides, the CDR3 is TGTGCCAGCAGCTTTGCCGGCTCTGGGGCCAACGTCCTGACTTTC. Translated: CASSFAGSGANVLTF.

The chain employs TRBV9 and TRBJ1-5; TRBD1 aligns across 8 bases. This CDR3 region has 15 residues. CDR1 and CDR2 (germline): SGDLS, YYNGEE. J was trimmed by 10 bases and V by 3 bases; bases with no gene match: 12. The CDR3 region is CASSGTGRQEEPQHF. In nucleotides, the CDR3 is TGTGCCAGCAGCGGGACAGGGAGGCAAGAAGAACCCCAGCATTTT.

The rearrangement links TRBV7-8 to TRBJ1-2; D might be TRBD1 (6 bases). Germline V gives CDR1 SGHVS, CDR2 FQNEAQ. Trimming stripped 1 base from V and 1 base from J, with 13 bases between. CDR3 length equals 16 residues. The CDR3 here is CASSLGVTGFNYGYTF. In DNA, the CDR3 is TGTGCCAGCAGCTTAGGGGTCACAGGGTTTAACTATGGCTACACCTTC.

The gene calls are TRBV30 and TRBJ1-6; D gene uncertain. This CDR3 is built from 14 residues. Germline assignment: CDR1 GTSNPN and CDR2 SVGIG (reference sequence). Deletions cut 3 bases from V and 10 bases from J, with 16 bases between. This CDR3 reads CAWRLWSIGSPLHF. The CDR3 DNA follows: TGTGCCTGGAGATTGTGGAGTATCGGGTCACCCCTCCACTTT.

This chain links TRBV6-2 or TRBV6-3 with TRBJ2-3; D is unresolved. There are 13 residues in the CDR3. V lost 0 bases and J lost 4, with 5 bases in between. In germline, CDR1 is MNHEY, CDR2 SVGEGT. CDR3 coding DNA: TGTGCCAGCAGTTACTCGAGGCCAGATACGCAGTATTTT. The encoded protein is CASSYSRPDTQYF.

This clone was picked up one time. The CDR3 loop is CASSRVRDYEQYF. DNA for the CDR3: TGTGCCAGCAGTAGGGTCAGGGACTACGAGCAGTACTTC. The chain carries TRBV2 and TRBJ2-7; D perhaps matches TRBD1 (5 bases). V was clipped by 5 bases and J by 3 bases, with 11 bases between them. In germline, CDR1 is SNHLY, CDR2 FYNNEI. This CDR3 comprises 13 residues.

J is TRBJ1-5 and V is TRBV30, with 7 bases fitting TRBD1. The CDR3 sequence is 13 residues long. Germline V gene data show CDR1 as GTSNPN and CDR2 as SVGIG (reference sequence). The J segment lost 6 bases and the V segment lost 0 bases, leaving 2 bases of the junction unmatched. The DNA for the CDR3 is TGTGCCTGGAGTGTCGCAGGGGGTCAGCCCCAGCATTTT. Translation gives CAWSVAGGQPQHF.

CDR3 sequence (DNA): TGTGCCAGCAGCCAACAACTCTCTGGAAACACCATATATTTT. Amino acid sequence: CASSQQLSGNTIYF. The chain combines TRBV3-1 (or the pseudogene TRBV3-2) with TRBJ1-3; D gene ambiguous. Germline loops: CDR1 LGHDT, CDR2 YNNKEL (reference sequence). CDR3 length: 14 amino acids. Trimming left V 2 bases short and J 0 bases short, with 5 bases between.

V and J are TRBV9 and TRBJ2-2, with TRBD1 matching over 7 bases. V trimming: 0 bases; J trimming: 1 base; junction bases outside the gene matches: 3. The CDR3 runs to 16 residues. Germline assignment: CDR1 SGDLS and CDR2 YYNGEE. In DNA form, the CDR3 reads TGTGCCAGCAGCGTAGAGGGGGCGCTGAACACCGGGGAGCTGTTTTTT. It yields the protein CASSVEGALNTGELFF.

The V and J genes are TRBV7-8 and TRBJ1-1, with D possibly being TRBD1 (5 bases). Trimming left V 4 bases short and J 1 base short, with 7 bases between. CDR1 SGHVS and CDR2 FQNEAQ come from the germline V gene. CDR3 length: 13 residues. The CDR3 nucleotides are TGTGCCAGCAGCTCACAGGAGAACACTGAAGCTTTCTTT. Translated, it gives CASSSQENTEAFF.

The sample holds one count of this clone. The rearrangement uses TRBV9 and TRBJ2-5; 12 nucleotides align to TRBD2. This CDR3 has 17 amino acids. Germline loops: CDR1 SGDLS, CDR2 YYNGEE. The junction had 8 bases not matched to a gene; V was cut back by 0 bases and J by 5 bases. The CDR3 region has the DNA TGTGCCAGCAGCGTAGCCCCTAGCGGGGGGGCAAGGGAGACCCAGTACTTC. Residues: CASSVAPSGGARETQYF. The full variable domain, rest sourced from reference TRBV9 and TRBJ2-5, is DSGVTQTPKHLITATGQRVTLRCSPRSGDLSVYWYQQSLDQGLQFLIQYYNGEERAKGNILERFSAQQFPDLHSELNLSSLELGDSALYFCASSVAPSGGARETQYFGPGTRLLVL.

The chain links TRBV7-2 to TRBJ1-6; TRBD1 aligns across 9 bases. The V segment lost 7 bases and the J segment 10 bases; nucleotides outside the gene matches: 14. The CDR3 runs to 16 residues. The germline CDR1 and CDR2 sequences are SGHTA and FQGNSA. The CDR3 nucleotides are TGTGCCAGCACCCTCCGGGACAGGGCAGCGGGATCACCCCTCCACTTT. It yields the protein CASTLRDRAAGSPLHF. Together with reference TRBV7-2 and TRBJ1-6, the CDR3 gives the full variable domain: GAGVSQSPSNKVTEKGKDVELRCDPISGHTALYWYRQSLGQGLEFLIYFQGNSAPDKSGLPSDRFSAERTGGSVSTLTIQRTQQEDSAVYLCASTLRDRAAGSPLHFGNGTRLTVT.

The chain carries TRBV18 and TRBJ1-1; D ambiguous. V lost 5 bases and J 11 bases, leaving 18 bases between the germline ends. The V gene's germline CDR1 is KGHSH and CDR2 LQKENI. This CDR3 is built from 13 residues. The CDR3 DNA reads TGTGCCAGCTCAGACCGACAAGGAAGGGAGGCTTTCTTT. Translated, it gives CASSDRQGREAFF.